These T cell receptor beta chains were read from a single sample in a study of CD8 T cells in Susac syndrome. TCRdb passed the immunoSEQ multiplex PCR reads through MiXCR, listing each CDR3 protein once. In the table there are more than 65,000 distinct CDR3 sequences, around 95% of which are singletons. The sequencing input was CD8+ T cells from PBMCs. Every receptor here comes from a human donor with Susac syndrome. CDR3s include the opening cysteine and the closing phenylalanine or tryptophan. The order of the fields is J gene, clone size, V gene, D gene, CDR3 DNA, CDR3 protein. D genes are given only for firm matches. A clone size is listed for some rows: how often the clone was seen (once, few, many), or a class if it is expanded.

j_gene: TRBJ2-7
abundance: few
v_gene: TRBV25-1
d_gene: .
CDR3nt: TGTGCCAGCAGTGAGGGTGGCGAGCAGTACTTC
CDR3aa: CASSEGGEQYF

j_gene: TRBJ2-2
abundance: .
v_gene: TRBV19
d_gene: .
CDR3nt: TGTGCCAGTATTCCTAGCGTTACCACCGGGGAGCTGTTTTTT
CDR3aa: CASIPSVTTGELFF

j_gene: TRBJ2-1
abundance: once
v_gene: TRBV5-4
d_gene: TRBD1
CDR3nt: TGTGCCAGCAGCGCCGGGACAGCATACAATGAGCAGTTCTTC
CDR3aa: CASSAGTAYNEQFF

j_gene: TRBJ1-5
abundance: .
v_gene: TRBV9
d_gene: .
CDR3nt: TGTGCCAGCAGCGTAGAAGGGGTGAATCAGCCCCAGCATTTT
CDR3aa: CASSVEGVNQPQHF

j_gene: TRBJ2-1
abundance: .
v_gene: TRBV5-6
d_gene: .
CDR3nt: TGTGCCAGCAGCTTGTTAGAGGGTGAGCAGTTCTTC
CDR3aa: CASSLLEGEQFF

j_gene: TRBJ2-3
abundance: .
v_gene: TRBV20-1
d_gene: TRBD2
CDR3nt: TGCAGTGCTAGAGATATTGAGCGGGAGTGGGTAGATACGCAGTATTTT
CDR3aa: CSARDIEREWVDTQYF

j_gene: TRBJ2-1
abundance: .
v_gene: TRBV20-1
d_gene: TRBD2
CDR3nt: TGCAGTGCTCCACGGACTAGCCTTAATGAGCAGTTCTTC
CDR3aa: CSAPRTSLNEQFF

j_gene: TRBJ2-7
abundance: .
v_gene: TRBV30
d_gene: .
CDR3nt: TGTGCCCTGGAAGGTTCCTACGAGCAGTACTTC
CDR3aa: CALEGSYEQYF

j_gene: TRBJ2-5
abundance: .
v_gene: TRBV4-1
d_gene: TRBD2
CDR3nt: TGCGCCAGCAGCCCGAGGCTGCGGGAGGGCCTCCCGGGGCAAGAGACCCAGTACTTC
CDR3aa: CASSPRLREGLPGQETQYF

j_gene: TRBJ2-7
abundance: .
v_gene: TRBV27
d_gene: .
CDR3nt: TGTGCCAGCAGGGGACGCCGGGACGCCCTCTACGAGCAGTACTTC
CDR3aa: CASRGRRDALYEQYF

j_gene: TRBJ2-7
abundance: few
v_gene: TRBV27
d_gene: .
CDR3nt: TGTGCCAGCAGCCGAGACGGGTACGAGCAGTACTTC
CDR3aa: CASSRDGYEQYF

j_gene: TRBJ1-2
abundance: .
v_gene: TRBV29-1
d_gene: .
CDR3nt: TGCAGCGCCCCGGTCGGCGAATATGGCTACACCTTC
CDR3aa: CSAPVGEYGYTF

j_gene: TRBJ2-1
abundance: .
v_gene: TRBV7-2
d_gene: .
CDR3nt: TGTGCCAGCAGCTTACTTAGCCCCAATGAGCAGTTCTTC
CDR3aa: CASSLLSPNEQFF

j_gene: TRBJ1-1
abundance: .
v_gene: TRBV30
d_gene: .
CDR3nt: TGTGCCTGGACCTGGGGGGGTGGCACTGAAGCTTTCTTT
CDR3aa: CAWTWGGGTEAFF

j_gene: TRBJ2-2
abundance: .
v_gene: TRBV12-3/TRBV12-4
d_gene: .
CDR3nt: TGTGCCAGCCGTTCTCCCGGGGAGCTGTTTTTT
CDR3aa: CASRSPGELFF

j_gene: TRBJ2-7
abundance: .
v_gene: TRBV2
d_gene: .
CDR3nt: TGTGCCACCTCTCGGGACTCTTCCTACGAGCAGTACTTC
CDR3aa: CATSRDSSYEQYF

j_gene: TRBJ2-1
abundance: once
v_gene: TRBV4-3
d_gene: .
CDR3nt: TGCGCCAGCAGCGGGGAGGAAGCTTGGGAGCAGTTCTTC
CDR3aa: CASSGEEAWEQFF

j_gene: TRBJ2-7
abundance: .
v_gene: TRBV20-1
d_gene: .
CDR3nt: TGCAGTGCTAGAGATCCGGAGCGACAGATAAACTACGAGCAGTACTTC
CDR3aa: CSARDPERQINYEQYF

j_gene: TRBJ2-2
abundance: .
v_gene: TRBV6-1
d_gene: .
CDR3nt: TGTGCCAGCAGCCTCGCCGACTGGGGGTGGGGAAACACCGGGGAGCTGTTTTTT
CDR3aa: CASSLADWGWGNTGELFF

j_gene: TRBJ2-1
abundance: .
v_gene: TRBV12-3/TRBV12-4
d_gene: .
CDR3nt: TGTACGACGTGGGGAATCCGGACTCACGATAGGATCTTC
CDR3aa: CTTWGIRTHDRIF

j_gene: TRBJ2-1
abundance: .
v_gene: TRBV20-1
d_gene: TRBD2
CDR3nt: TGCAGTGTCCCAAGCGGGACCAGCTCCTACAATGAGCAGTTCTTC
CDR3aa: CSVPSGTSSYNEQFF

j_gene: TRBJ2-2
abundance: .
v_gene: TRBV29-1
d_gene: .
CDR3nt: TGCAGCGTTGAAATAGGGGGCGGGGAGCTGTTTTTT
CDR3aa: CSVEIGGGELFF

j_gene: TRBJ2-3
abundance: .
v_gene: TRBV2
d_gene: .
CDR3nt: TGTGCCAGCAGCGAGAGACTTGTGATTGGCACAGATACGCAGTATTTT
CDR3aa: CASSERLVIGTDTQYF

j_gene: TRBJ1-2
abundance: .
v_gene: TRBV2
d_gene: .
CDR3nt: TGTGCCAGCAGTGAGGCCCCAGGCTACACCTTC
CDR3aa: CASSEAPGYTF

j_gene: TRBJ2-3
abundance: .
v_gene: TRBV20-1
d_gene: .
CDR3nt: TGCAGTGCTAGACCGTCCCCAAGGCCAGATACGCAGTATTTT
CDR3aa: CSARPSPRPDTQYF

j_gene: TRBJ1-2
abundance: once
v_gene: TRBV29-1
d_gene: .
CDR3nt: TGCAGCGTTGTATGGGGGACGTACTATGGCTACACCTTC
CDR3aa: CSVVWGTYYGYTF

j_gene: TRBJ2-7
abundance: .
v_gene: TRBV15
d_gene: TRBD2
CDR3nt: TGTGCCACCAGCAAAACTAGCGGGATGGCCTACGAGCAGTACTTC
CDR3aa: CATSKTSGMAYEQYF